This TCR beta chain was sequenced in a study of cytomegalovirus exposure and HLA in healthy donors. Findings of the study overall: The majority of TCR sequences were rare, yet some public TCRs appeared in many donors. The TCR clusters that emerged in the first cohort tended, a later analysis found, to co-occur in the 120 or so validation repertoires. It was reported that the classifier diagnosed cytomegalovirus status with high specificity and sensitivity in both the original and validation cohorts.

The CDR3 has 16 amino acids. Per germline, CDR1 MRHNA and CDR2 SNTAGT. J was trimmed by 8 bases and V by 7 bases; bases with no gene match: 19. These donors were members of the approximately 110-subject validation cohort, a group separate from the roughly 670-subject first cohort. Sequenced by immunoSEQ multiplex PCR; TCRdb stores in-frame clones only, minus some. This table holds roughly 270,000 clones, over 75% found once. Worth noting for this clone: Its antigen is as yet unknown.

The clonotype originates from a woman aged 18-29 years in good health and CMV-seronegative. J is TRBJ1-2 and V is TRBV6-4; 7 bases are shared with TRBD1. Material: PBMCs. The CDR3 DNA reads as TGTGCCAGCAAGGACAGGAGTCCTCCCTTGCGAGACGGCTACACCTTC. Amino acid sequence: CASKDRSPPLRDGYTF.